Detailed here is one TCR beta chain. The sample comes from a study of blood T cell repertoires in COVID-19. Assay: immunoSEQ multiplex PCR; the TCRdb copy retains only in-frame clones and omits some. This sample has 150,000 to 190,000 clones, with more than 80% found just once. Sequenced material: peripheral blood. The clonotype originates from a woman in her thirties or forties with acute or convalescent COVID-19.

CDR3 loop: CASSLLYSGGEQYF. The CDR3 nucleotides are TGTGCCAGCAGCTTATTATATTCAGGGGGCGAGCAGTACTTC. The V call is TRBV7-9, the J call TRBJ2-7, with TRBD1 matching over 7 bases. Germline CDR1 is SEHNR and CDR2 is FQNEAQ (reference sequence). The CDR3 covers 14 residues. V was clipped by 2 bases and J by 6 bases; unmatched bases: 7.